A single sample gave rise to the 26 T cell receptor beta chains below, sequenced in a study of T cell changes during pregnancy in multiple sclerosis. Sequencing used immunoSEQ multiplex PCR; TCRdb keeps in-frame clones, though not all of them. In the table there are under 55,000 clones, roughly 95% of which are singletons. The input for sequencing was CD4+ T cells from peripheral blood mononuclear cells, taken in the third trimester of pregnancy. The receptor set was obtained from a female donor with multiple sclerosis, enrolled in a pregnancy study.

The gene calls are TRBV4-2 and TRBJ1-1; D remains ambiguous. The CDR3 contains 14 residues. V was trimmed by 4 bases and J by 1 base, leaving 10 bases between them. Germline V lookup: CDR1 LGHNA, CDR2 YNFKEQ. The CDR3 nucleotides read TGTGCCAGCAGCCTATCTACTCGGAACACTGAAGCTTTCTTT. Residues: CASSLSTRNTEAFF.

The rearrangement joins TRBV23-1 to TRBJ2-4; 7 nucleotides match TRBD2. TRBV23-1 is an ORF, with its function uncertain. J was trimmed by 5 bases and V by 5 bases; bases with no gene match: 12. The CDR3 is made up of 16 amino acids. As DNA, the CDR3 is TGCGCCAGCAGTGCGGGGGTGGGGTGGGAGGAAAACATTCAGTACTTC. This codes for CASSAGVGWEENIQYF.

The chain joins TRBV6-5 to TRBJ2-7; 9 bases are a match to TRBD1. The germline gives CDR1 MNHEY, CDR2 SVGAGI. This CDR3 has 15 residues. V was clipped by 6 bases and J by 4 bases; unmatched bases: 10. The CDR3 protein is CASSSGTGTPYEQYF. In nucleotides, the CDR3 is TGTGCCAGCAGCTCCGGGACAGGGACCCCGTACGAGCAGTACTTC.

The CDR3 here is CASSPGHSGSSYEQYF. The CDR3 coding sequence is TGCGCCAGCAGCCCCGGGCATAGCGGGAGCTCCTACGAGCAGTACTTC. This rearrangement joins TRBV5-1 to TRBJ2-7; TRBD2 matches 9 bases. This CDR3 is built from 16 residues. Germline V lookup: CDR1 SGHRS, CDR2 YFSETQ. The V and J ends lost 4 bases and 0 bases, in that order; junction bases with no gene match: 8.

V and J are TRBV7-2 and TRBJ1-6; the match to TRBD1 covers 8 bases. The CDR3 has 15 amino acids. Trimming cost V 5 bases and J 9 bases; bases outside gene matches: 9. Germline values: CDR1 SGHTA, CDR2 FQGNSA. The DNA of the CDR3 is TGTGCCAGCAGCATAGGACAGGGAAGGACTTCACCCCTCCACTTT. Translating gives CASSIGQGRTSPLHF.

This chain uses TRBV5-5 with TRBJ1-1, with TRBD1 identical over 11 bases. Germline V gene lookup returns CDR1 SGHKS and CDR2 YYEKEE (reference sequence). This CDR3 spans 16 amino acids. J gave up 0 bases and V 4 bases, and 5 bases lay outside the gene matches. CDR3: CASSPGTGGLNTEAFF. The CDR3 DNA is TGTGCCAGCAGCCCCGGGACAGGGGGTTTGAACACTGAAGCTTTCTTT.

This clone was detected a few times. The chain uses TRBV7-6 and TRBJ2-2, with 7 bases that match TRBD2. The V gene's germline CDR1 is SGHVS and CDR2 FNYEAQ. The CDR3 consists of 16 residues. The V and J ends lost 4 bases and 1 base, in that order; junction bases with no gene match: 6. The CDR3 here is CASSSGLAVNTGELFF. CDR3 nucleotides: TGTGCCAGCAGCTCCGGGCTAGCGGTGAACACCGGGGAGCTGTTTTTT. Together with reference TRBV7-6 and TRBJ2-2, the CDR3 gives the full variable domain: GAGVSQSPRYKVTKRGQDVALRCDPISGHVSLYWYRQALGQGPEFLTYFNYEAQQDKSGLPNDRFSAERPEGSISTLTIQRTEQRDSAMYRCASSSGLAVNTGELFFGEGSRLTVL.

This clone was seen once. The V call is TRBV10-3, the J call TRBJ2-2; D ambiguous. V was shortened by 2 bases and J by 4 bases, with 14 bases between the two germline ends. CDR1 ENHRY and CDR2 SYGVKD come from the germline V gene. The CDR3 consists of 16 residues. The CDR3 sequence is CAISELWPYSTGELFF. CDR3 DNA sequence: TGTGCCATCAGTGAGCTCTGGCCATACAGCACCGGGGAGCTGTTTTTT.

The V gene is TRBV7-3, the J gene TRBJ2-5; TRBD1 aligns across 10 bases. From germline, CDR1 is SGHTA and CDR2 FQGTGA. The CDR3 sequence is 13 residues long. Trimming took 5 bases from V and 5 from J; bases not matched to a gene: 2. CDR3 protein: CASSQDRGETQYF. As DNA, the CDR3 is TGTGCCAGCAGCCAGGACAGGGGGGAGACCCAGTACTTC.

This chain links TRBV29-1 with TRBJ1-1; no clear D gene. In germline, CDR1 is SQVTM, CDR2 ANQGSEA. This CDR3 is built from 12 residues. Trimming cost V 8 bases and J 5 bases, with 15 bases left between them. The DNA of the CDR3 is TGCAGCATCGGGGAAATCAGAACTGAAGCTTTCTTT. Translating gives CSIGEIRTEAFF.

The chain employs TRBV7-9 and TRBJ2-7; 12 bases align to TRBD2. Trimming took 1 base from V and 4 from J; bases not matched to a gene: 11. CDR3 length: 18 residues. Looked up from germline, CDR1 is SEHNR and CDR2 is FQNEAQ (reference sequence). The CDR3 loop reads CASSLEGTSGRLRYEQYF. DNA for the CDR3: TGTGCCAGCAGCTTAGAGGGTACTAGCGGGAGGCTCCGATACGAGCAGTACTTC.

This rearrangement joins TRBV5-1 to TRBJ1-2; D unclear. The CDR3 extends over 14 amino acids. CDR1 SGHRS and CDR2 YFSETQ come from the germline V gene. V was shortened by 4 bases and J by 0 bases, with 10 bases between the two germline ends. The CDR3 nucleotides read TGCGCCAGCAGCGGTACAGTAGCTAACTATGGCTACACCTTC. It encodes CASSGTVANYGYTF. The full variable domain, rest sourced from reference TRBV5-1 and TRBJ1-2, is KAGVTQTPRYLIKTRGQQVTLSCSPISGHRSVSWYQQTPGQGLQFLFEYFSETQRNKGNFPGRFSGRQFSNSRSEMNVSTLELGDSALYLCASSGTVANYGYTFGSGTRLTVV.

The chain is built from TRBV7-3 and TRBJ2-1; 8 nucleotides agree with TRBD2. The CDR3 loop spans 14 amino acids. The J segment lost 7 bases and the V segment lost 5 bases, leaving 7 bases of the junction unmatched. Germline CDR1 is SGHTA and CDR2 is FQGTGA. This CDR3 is CASSPGGRRNEQFF. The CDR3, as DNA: TGTGCCAGCAGCCCGGGGGGGCGCCGGAATGAGCAGTTCTTC. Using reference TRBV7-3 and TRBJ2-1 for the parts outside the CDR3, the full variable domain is GAGVSQTPSNKVTEKGKYVELRCDPISGHTALYWYRQSLGQGPEFLIYFQGTGAADDSGLPNDRFFAVRPEGSVSTLKIQRTERGDSAVYLCASSPGGRRNEQFFGPGTRLTVL.

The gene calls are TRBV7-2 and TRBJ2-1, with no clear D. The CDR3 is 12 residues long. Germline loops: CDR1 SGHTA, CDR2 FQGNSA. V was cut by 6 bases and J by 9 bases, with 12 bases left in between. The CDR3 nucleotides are TGTGCCAGCAGACTACTCTTGGGTGAGCAGTTCTTC. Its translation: CASRLLLGEQFF.

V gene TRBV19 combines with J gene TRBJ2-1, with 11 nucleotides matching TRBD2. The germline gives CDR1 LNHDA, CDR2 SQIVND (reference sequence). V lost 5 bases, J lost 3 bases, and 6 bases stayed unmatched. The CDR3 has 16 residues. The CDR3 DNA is TGTGCCAGTAGTCCAAACCTAGCGGGGGGCTACAATGAGCAGTTCTTC. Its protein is CASSPNLAGGYNEQFF.

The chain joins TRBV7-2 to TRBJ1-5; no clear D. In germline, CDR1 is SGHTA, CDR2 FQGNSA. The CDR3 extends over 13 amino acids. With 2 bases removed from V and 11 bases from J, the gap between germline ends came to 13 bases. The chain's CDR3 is CASSLTGQSAQHF. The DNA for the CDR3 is TGTGCCAGCAGCTTAACGGGTCAGTCAGCCCAGCATTTT.

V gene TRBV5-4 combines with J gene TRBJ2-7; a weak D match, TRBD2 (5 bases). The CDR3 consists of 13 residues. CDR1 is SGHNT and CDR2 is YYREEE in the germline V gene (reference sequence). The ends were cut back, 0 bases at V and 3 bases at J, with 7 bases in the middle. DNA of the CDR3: TGTGCCAGCAGCTTGGGACTACACTACGAGCAGTACTTC. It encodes CASSLGLHYEQYF. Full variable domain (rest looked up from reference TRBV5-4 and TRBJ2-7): ETGVTQSPTHLIKTRGQQVTLRCSSQSGHNTVSWYQQALGQGPQFIFQYYREEENGRGNFPPRFSGLQFPNYSSELNVNALELDDSALYLCASSLGLHYEQYFGPGTRLTVT.

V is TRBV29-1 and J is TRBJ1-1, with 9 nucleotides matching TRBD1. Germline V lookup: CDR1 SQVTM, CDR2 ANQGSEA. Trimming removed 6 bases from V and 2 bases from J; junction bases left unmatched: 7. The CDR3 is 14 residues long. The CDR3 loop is CSVAQTGGNTEAFF. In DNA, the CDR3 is TGCAGCGTAGCGCAGACAGGGGGTAACACTGAAGCTTTCTTT.

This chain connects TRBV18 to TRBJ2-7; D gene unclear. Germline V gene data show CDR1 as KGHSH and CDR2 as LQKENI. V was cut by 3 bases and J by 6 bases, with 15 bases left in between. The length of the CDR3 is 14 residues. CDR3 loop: CASSPSRLLFEQYF. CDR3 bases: TGTGCCAGCTCACCGTCCCGGTTGCTGTTCGAGCAGTACTTC.

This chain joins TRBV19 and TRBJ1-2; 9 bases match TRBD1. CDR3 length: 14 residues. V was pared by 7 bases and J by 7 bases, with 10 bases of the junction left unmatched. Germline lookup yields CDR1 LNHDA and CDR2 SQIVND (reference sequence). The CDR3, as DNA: TGTGCCAGTACCCTAGACAGGGGGTTGACTGGCTACACCTTC. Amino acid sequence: CASTLDRGLTGYTF.

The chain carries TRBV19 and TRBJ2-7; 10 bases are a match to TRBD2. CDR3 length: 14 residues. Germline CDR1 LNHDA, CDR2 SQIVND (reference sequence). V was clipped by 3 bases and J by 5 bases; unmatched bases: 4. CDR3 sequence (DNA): TGTGCCAGTAGTATCCCTAGCGGGGGAAACGAGCAGTACTTC. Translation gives CASSIPSGGNEQYF.

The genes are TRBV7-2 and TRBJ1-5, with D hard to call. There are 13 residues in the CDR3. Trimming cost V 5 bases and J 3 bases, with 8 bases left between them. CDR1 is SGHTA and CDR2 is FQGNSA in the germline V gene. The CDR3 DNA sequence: TGTGCCAGCAGCCTCACAACCAATCAGCCCCAGCATTTT. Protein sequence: CASSLTTNQPQHF.

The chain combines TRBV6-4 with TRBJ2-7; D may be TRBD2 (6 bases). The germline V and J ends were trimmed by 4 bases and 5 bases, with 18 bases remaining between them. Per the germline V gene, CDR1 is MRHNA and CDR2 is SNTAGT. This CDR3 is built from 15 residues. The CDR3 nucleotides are TGTGCCAGCAGTGGGCCTTCTTGGAGGGGCCACGAGCAGTACTTC. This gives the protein CASSGPSWRGHEQYF.

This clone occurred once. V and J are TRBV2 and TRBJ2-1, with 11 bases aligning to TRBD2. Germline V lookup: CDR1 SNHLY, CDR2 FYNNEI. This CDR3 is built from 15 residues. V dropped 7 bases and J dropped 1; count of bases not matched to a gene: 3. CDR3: CASTRLAGSYNEQFF. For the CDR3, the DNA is TGTGCCAGCACCAGACTAGCGGGATCCTACAATGAGCAGTTCTTC.

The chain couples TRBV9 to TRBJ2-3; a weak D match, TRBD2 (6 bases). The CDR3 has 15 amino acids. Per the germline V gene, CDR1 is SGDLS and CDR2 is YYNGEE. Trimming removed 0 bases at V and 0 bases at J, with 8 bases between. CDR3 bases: TGTGCCAGCAGCGTAGCGGGGGTTAGCACAGATACGCAGTATTTT. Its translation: CASSVAGVSTDTQYF.

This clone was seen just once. The CDR3 DNA sequence: TGTGCCAGTAGTATAGACGCCCCGGGACTGGGGAACTATGGCTACACCTTC. Encoded protein: CASSIDAPGLGNYGYTF. This chain uses TRBV19 with TRBJ1-2, with D maybe TRBD1 (5 bases). The CDR3 length is 17 residues. Germline CDR1 reads LNHDA; CDR2 reads SQIVND (reference sequence). Trimming cost V 0 bases and J 2 bases, with 16 bases left between them. The entire variable domain, with the rest obtained from reference TRBV19 and TRBJ1-2, is as follows: DGGITQSPKYLFRKEGQNVTLSCEQNLNHDAMYWYRQDPGQGLRLIYYSQIVNDFQKGDIAEGYSVSREKKESFPLTVTSAQKNPTAFYLCASSIDAPGLGNYGYTFGSGTRLTVV.